Sequencing of this T cell receptor beta chain was carried out in a study of blood T cell repertoires in COVID-19. Profiled with immunoSEQ multiplex PCR; TCRdb holds only in-frame clones, not every one. There are some 150,000 clones in the sample; approximately 85% occur only once, and about 1.2% lies in the top ten. The CDR3 sequence is 12 residues long. Germline CDR1 and CDR2: SGHTA and FQGTGA. Trimming stripped 2 bases from V and 13 bases from J, with 14 bases between. Sequencing was performed on peripheral blood. The source of this sequence is a man aged 55 to 70 who had recovered from COVID-19. This chain uses TRBV7-3 with TRBJ2-5; D perhaps matches TRBD2 (5 bases). The DNA of the CDR3 is TGTGCCAGCAGCTTAGAGGGCGGGTCGCGGTACTTC. Residues: CASSLEGGSRYF.